What follows is one TCR beta chain and its context. Its antigen specificity is not known. Qualities for individual bases were not recorded, and no much larger clone is one base off. This sample stems from a study of cytomegalovirus exposure and HLA in healthy donors (dated by TCRdb to the late 2010s). For the wider study: In an earlier analysis of 550 to 750 of the donors, around 290 Gb of sequence data and approximately 120 million unique TCR beta sequences from 150 million to 200 million T cells were reported. Roughly 300 gigabases of sequencing data and 70 million to 100 million unique TCR sequences were included in an early release covering about 620 HLA-typed donors. Among the roughly 390 genotyped donors, under 90% belonged to the genetic ancestry cluster associated with self-reported Caucasian donors. The aim of the study was to test whether cataloging public T cell receptors could identify signatures of past pathogen exposure. The study profiled the T cell repertoires of more than 500 subjects by immunosequencing and related them to cytomegalovirus serostatus. Besides the first cohort of hundreds of subjects, a separate validation cohort made up of 90 to 150 different subjects was used. To predict cytomegalovirus infection status, the study combined high-throughput TCR immunosequencing, statistical association of individual TCRs with disease status, and machine learning. To study patterns of TCR occurrence, a later analysis re-analyzed previously published TCR beta repertoires from around 700 donors and added high-resolution HLA genotyping. In the later analysis, no new phenotypic data were used to find candidate immune exposures; instead, reliance was placed on TCR beta sequences and their occurrence across donors. An earlier analysis of some 500 of the donors used high-throughput TCR beta sequencing to judge whether each TCR beta V gene segment behaved as functional or pseudogenic. Donor age, sex, ethnicity and CMV serostatus were collected together with the repertoire data. Genome-wide SNP genotypes for about 55% of the roughly 670 donors were used in a later genetic analysis, which treated that subset as a discovery cohort. Every repertoire in the discovery cohort had been generated on one and the same sequencing platform. HLA typing included class I and class II loci at four-digit resolution. Typing coverage differed by locus: A, B, C, DRB1 and DQB1 were typed in roughly 629-630 donors, DQA1 in about 500, DPA1 in around 600, and DPB1 in around 440. Five DR-DQ haplotypes were handled as single units for association and clustering because linkage in the cohort was strong. On average, roughly 250,000 unique TCR beta nucleotide sequences were sequenced per donor among 398 genotyped donors of the cohort, with roughly 19% of those sequences being non-productive. Results and caveats for the whole study, not just this receptor: For the cohort, immune exposure information was limited to CMV serostatus. Because some donors lacked HLA typing at each locus, the association tests relied only on the typed subset. In a later analysis, most CMV-associated TCR beta chains were found to appear HLA-restricted, with HLA associations seemingly driven largely by CMV exposure. The study gave a list of 150 to 200 TCR beta chains associated with cytomegalovirus. A further reported finding was that TCR beta sequences accurately predicted the HLA-A and HLA-B alleles for most subjects in the first cohort. The 87-base-pair reads could not distinguish some IMGT-functional V segments, including TRBV6-2 and TRBV6-3, so those segments were excluded. Presence/absence analyses assumed roughly uniform sequencing depth across donors, an assumption that may not hold. Compared with the roughly 710-donor mean, donors in an Asian-associated ancestry cluster had fewer N-insertions in productive TCRs, according to a later genetic analysis. In a later analysis, HLA-associated TCR beta chains were found to be more clonally expanded and to have lower generation probabilities than equally common non-associated chains. Because counts were too low, some 16 rarely observed V segments, including chromosome 9 orphons, were excluded from the earlier analysis of several hundred of the donors. V-gene and J-gene trimming of TCR beta chains was associated with a missense DCLRE1C variant in a later genetic analysis, and the association was replicated in an independent cohort. In this cohort, only TCR beta chains were sequenced, and detectable features were limited by the absence of alpha or paired-chain data. The classifier was reported to diagnose cytomegalovirus status with high specificity and sensitivity in both the original and validation cohorts. Several of the top co-occurrence clusters appeared to be linked to parvovirus B19, influenza, CMV and Epstein-Barr virus, according to a later analysis. In a later analysis, the rate of TCR association differed among HLA loci, with DRB1 alleles having the most associated TCRs and HLA-C alleles having the fewest. A cluster of highly shared sequence variants was judged likely to be a technical artifact of the sequencing pipeline. Assigning TCR associations to individual alleles was difficult when HLA alleles, especially DR and DQ, strongly co-occurred. An earlier analysis of around 540 of the donors showed that most TCR beta V segments appeared in productive rearrangements either about 87% or about 30% of the time, which broadly matched IMGT annotations. The authors suggested that the approach could potentially be extended to other disease states and immunological phenotypes. A few of the identified cytomegalovirus-associated TCR beta chains were confirmed in vitro to be specific for cytomegalovirus antigens. While some public TCRs were present in many individuals, most TCR sequences turned up only very rarely across donors. In a later analysis, about 17,000 TCR beta sequences were associated with specific HLA alleles at a false discovery rate of 0.05. Correlated functional status among segregating V segments might reflect linkage disequilibrium, but an unknown experimental factor could not be ruled out.

Receptor libraries were prepared by the immunoSEQ multiplex PCR assay. For the multiplex PCR, a mixture combining 60 forward primers for TCR Vbeta segments and 13 reverse primers for TCR Jbeta segments was used. The CDR3 region of rearranged TCR beta genes was amplified from genomic DNA by a multiplex PCR assay. The Illumina HiSeq System was used to sequence the amplified TCR beta libraries as 87-base-pair reads. The authors processed their data as follows. In a later analysis, some 80 million unique TCR beta chains were counted across the 500 to 850 repertoires, and around 10 million of these chains were shared by at least two donors. Raw reads were error-corrected and collapsed into unique sequences with a nearest-neighbor algorithm that merged closely related sequences to remove PCR and sequencing errors. CDR3 sequences were aligned to IMGT reference sequences to assign V, D and J gene segments. For a sequence to be retained, a match of at least six nucleotides was required to both a V gene segment and a J gene segment. Rearrangements were called productive when the CDR3 lacked stop codons and stayed in frame with V and J; all others were non-productive. CDR3 was defined according to IMGT convention as the region running from the second conserved V-encoded cysteine to the conserved J-encoded phenylalanine. The earlier analysis of about 530 of the donors excluded any sequence lacking an unambiguous match to a single V gene segment. In an earlier analysis of approximately 590 of the donors, V segments were called functional above 56.7% productive rearrangements and were called segregating when the between-donor standard deviation exceeded 5%. A statistical classification framework was built to diagnose cytomegalovirus status from the catalog of TCR beta chain sequences. In a later analysis, V and J genes were assigned by comparing TCR nucleotide sequences against IMGT/GENE-DB human TR gene sequences. Using the TCRdist pipeline, a later analysis assigned CDR3 sequences along with most-parsimonious VDJ recombination scenarios. A later analysis defined each TCR beta chain by its CDR3 amino acid sequence plus V-gene family, and excluded reads lacking a unique V-gene family. To address suspected cross-contamination and a sequencing artifact, a later analysis removed 450 to 700 highly shared, low-generation-probability nucleotide sequences. In a later analysis, a clonal expansion index for each public chain was calculated from normalized within-repertoire ranks of inferred template counts. In a later analysis, generation probabilities were computed using a VDJ recombination model fitted to out-of-frame rearrangements, and the results were checked against IGoR. Hypergeometric tests were used in a later analysis to score TCR-TCR, TCR-HLA and TCR-CMV co-occurrence, with a repertoire-size bias correction applied to the TCR pairs. False discovery rates were estimated in a later analysis by permuting HLA or CMV assignments 20 times. In a later analysis, co-occurring TCRs were grouped with DBSCAN, and TCRdist sequence similarity was added when clustering was performed within HLA-allele-positive subsets. Co-occurrence clustering excluded repertoires with fewer than 30,000 or more than 120,000 public chains, plus five with anomalous nucleotide sharing. TCRdb's version of the immuneACCESS table is confined to in-frame rearrangements and falls short of the full clone set. An unresolved V gene accounts for under half of the shortfall where checked; the remainder is of unknown origin. V and J calls plus clone size are reproduced from that table; the DNA served to infer D and trimming. This sample lists some 120,000 clones; 75% to 90% were detected once. The ten most abundant clones make up over 2.5% of the sample.

The cohort was made up of about 610 healthy bone marrow donors. All cohort members were sampled while nominally healthy, although unrecorded immune exposures were likely present. The donor was CMV seronegative and was included in the group of a few hundred seronegative cohort members. Every donor gave a peripheral blood sample, and the peripheral blood mononuclear cells from that sample were used for TCR beta sequencing. Genomic DNA extraction from the blood cell samples was performed with the Qiagen DNeasy Blood Extraction Kit. The germline V gene supplies CDR1 KGHSH and CDR2 LQKENI. Trimmed from V: 3 bases; trimmed from J: 0 bases; junction bases lacking a gene match: 3. From its cysteine to its phenylalanine, the CDR3 spans 15 amino acids. The only DNA kept is the CDR3, 45 bases in frame from the first base.

This clonotype was sampled from a male donor in good health and CMV-seronegative. What was sequenced was PBMCs. The V gene is TRBV18 and the J gene is TRBJ2-3, with TRBD1 matching 7 junction bases. The sequenced DNA is TGTGCCAGCTCACCGACAGGGTCAAGCACAGATACGCAGTATTTT. Its protein reads: CASSPTGSSTDTQYF.